These T cell receptor beta chains were read from a single sample in a study of cytomegalovirus exposure and HLA in healthy donors. Generated by immunoSEQ multiplex PCR, the TCRdb table keeps only in-frame clones and is missing some. The sample has 75,000 to 100,000 clones, approximately 69% seen once. The specimen sequenced was PBMCs. The source is a female donor in good health and CMV-seronegative. CDR3s include the opening cysteine and the closing phenylalanine or tryptophan. The D gene is left open where the match is weak. Some rows mark clone size as missing; the rest say once, few, many or name a class of expanded clone.

CASSPGTGPSYEQYF	TGTGCCAGCAGTCCCGGGACAGGTCCCTCCTACGAGCAGTACTTC	-	TRBV6-5	TRBJ2-7	TRBD1
CASSLEIDTEAFF	TGTGCCAGCAGCTTGGAAATAGACACTGAAGCTTTCTTT	-	TRBV5-4	TRBJ1-1	-
CASSQAAIRSWPGGEKLFF	TGCGCCAGCAGCCAAGCTGCGATCCGGTCCTGGCCCGGGGGTGAAAAACTGTTTTTT	-	TRBV4-1	TRBJ1-4	-
CASSPRELGNTIYF	TGTGCCAGCAGCCCGCGTGAACTTGGAAACACCATATATTTT	-	TRBV9	TRBJ1-3	-
CASSLAPRLNFYEQYF	TGTGCCAGCAGTTTGGCTCCGAGACTTAATTTTTACGAGCAGTACTTC	-	TRBV27	TRBJ2-7	-
CASSRSGVTEAFF	TGCGCCAGCAGCCGTAGCGGGGTCACTGAAGCTTTCTTT	-	TRBV4-1	TRBJ1-1	-
CASVSSGGRDIQYF	TGTGCTAGTGTTTCTAGCGGGGGACGGGACATTCAGTACTTC	few	TRBV12-5	TRBJ2-4	TRBD2
CASSLFSVGNTIYF	TGTGCCAGCAGCTTGTTTTCGGTTGGAAACACCATATATTTT	-	TRBV5-8	TRBJ1-3	-
CASTNTEAFF	TGTGCCAGCACAAACACTGAAGCTTTCTTT	many	TRBV6-7	TRBJ1-1	-
CASRTPAGQGAGGANVLTF	TGTGCCAGCAGGACCCCTGCGGGACAGGGGGCGGGAGGGGCCAACGTCCTGACTTTC	-	TRBV2	TRBJ2-6	TRBD1
CASRPPGQGATEAFF	TGTGCCAGTAGACCTCCGGGACAGGGGGCCACTGAAGCTTTCTTT	once	TRBV19	TRBJ1-1	TRBD1
CASSFSGTGRQPQHF	TGTGCCAGCAGTTTCTCCGGGACAGGGAGGCAGCCCCAGCATTTT	-	TRBV28	TRBJ1-5	TRBD1
CASSSRRDSAYNEQFF	TGTGCCAGCAGCTCCAGGCGGGACAGTGCCTACAATGAGCAGTTCTTC	-	TRBV5-5	TRBJ2-1	-
CAWTDTGTPYEQYF	TGTGCCTGGACCGACACCGGGACACCCTACGAGCAGTACTTC	-	TRBV30	TRBJ2-7	-
CAISEGQGVSGANVLTF	TGTGCCATCAGTGAGGGGCAGGGGGTCTCGGGGGCCAACGTCCTGACTTTC	-	TRBV10-3	TRBJ2-6	TRBD1
CASSLSASGGTDTQYF	TGTGCCAGCAGCTTGTCGGCTAGCGGGGGCACAGATACGCAGTATTTT	-	TRBV5-6	TRBJ2-3	TRBD2
CASSYGRNQPQHF	TGTGCCAGCAGTTACGGGCGTAATCAGCCCCAGCATTTT	-	TRBV6-6	TRBJ1-5	-
CASSVRTSGTTGELFF	TGCGCCAGCAGCGTGAGGACTAGCGGGACCACCGGGGAGCTGTTTTTT	-	TRBV5-1	TRBJ2-2	TRBD2
CASSPLAGIQETQYF	TGCGCCAGCAGCCCCCTAGCGGGAATACAAGAGACCCAGTACTTC	-	TRBV4-3	TRBJ2-5	TRBD2
CASSPGPGIGAFF	TGTGCCAGCTCACCAGGTCCAGGGATTGGAGCTTTCTTT	-	TRBV18	TRBJ1-1	-
CAISDRDNNEQFF	TGTGCCATCAGTGATAGGGACAACAATGAGCAGTTCTTC	few	TRBV10-3	TRBJ2-1	-
CASYQAGGNTEAFF	TGTGCCAGCTACCAGGCAGGGGGGAACACTGAAGCTTTCTTT	once	TRBV5-4	TRBJ1-1	TRBD1
CASSHGTPGLNYGYTF	TGCGCCAGCAGCCACGGTACTCCGGGACTTAACTATGGCTACACCTTC	-	TRBV4-1	TRBJ1-2	-
CASSVEGPVTDTQYF	TGTGCCAGCAGCGTAGAGGGGCCGGTTACAGATACGCAGTATTTT	-	TRBV9	TRBJ2-3	-
CASSFLTENTEAFF	TGTGCCAGCAGCTTCCTGACAGAGAACACTGAAGCTTTCTTT	-	TRBV7-9	TRBJ1-1	-
CASSLSGNRGGGGYTF	TGTGCCAGCAGCTTAAGTGGGAACAGGGGAGGAGGGGGCTACACCTTC	-	TRBV7-3	TRBJ1-2	TRBD1
CASSPSSGGPGELFF	TGTGCCAGCAGCCCTTCTAGCGGGGGGCCCGGGGAGCTGTTTTTT	-	TRBV7-2	TRBJ2-2	TRBD2
CSVVRAGPGYTF	TGCAGCGTTGTTAGGGCAGGGCCTGGCTACACCTTC	few	TRBV29-1	TRBJ1-2	-
CASSRGGTGRGYGYTF	TGTGCCAGCAGCCGGGGGGGGACAGGGCGTGGCTATGGCTACACCTTC	-	TRBV5-6	TRBJ1-2	TRBD1
CASSVRTGDRYEQYF	TGTGCCAGCAGCGTTAGGACAGGGGATAGATACGAGCAGTACTTC	-	TRBV27	TRBJ2-7	TRBD1
CASQQSQETNEKLFF	TGTGCCAGCCAACAATCACAGGAGACTAATGAAAAACTGTTTTTT	few	TRBV2	TRBJ1-4	-
CASSRAGITYEQYF	TGTGCCAGTAGTAGGGCAGGGATCACCTACGAGCAGTACTTC	-	TRBV19	TRBJ2-7	-
CASSPLDDRDTEAFF	TGTGCCAGCTCACCACTTGACGACAGGGACACTGAAGCTTTCTTT	-	TRBV18	TRBJ1-1	TRBD1
CASSLEGEFYGYTF	TGTGCCAGCAGCTTAGAAGGGGAATTCTATGGCTACACCTTC	-	TRBV7-8	TRBJ1-2	-
CASSSQYNEQFF	TGCGCCAGCAGCTCCCAGTACAATGAGCAGTTCTTC	-	TRBV5-1	TRBJ2-1	-
CAWGRETQYF	TGTGCCTGGGGGAGGGAGACCCAGTACTTC	-	TRBV30	TRBJ2-5	-
CASSSGGIYEQYF	TGTGCCAGCAGCTCAGGGGGAATCTACGAGCAGTACTTC	-	TRBV7-9	TRBJ2-7	TRBD1
CASSYSDRSYGYTF	TGTGCCAGCAGTTACTCGGACAGATCCTATGGCTACACCTTC	-	TRBV6-6	TRBJ1-2	-
CASSFRGPIGYF	TGTGCCAGCAGTTTTAGGGGTCCTATCGGGTATTTT	few	TRBV28	TRBJ2-3	-
CASSFRQGGSYEQYF	TGTGCCAGCAGCTTCCGACAGGGGGGGTCCTACGAGCAGTACTTC	-	TRBV7-2	TRBJ2-7	TRBD1
CASRQTRNTEAFF	TGTGCCAGCAGACAGACGAGGAACACTGAAGCTTTCTTT	few	TRBV14	TRBJ1-1	-
CASSQGGGNQPQHF	TGTGCCAGCAGCCAGGGAGGGGGCAATCAGCCCCAGCATTTT	-	TRBV9	TRBJ1-5	-
CASSCRVLDEKLFF	TGTGCCAGCAGCTGCCGGGTCCTTGATGAAAAACTGTTTTTT	few	TRBV5-4	TRBJ1-4	-
CASGRQTDNSPLHF	TGCGCCAGCGGCAGACAGACTGATAATTCACCCCTCCACTTT	-	TRBV4-1	TRBJ1-6	-
CAWSTGQGADTQYF	TGTGCCTGGAGTACAGGACAGGGCGCAGATACGCAGTATTTT	once	TRBV30	TRBJ2-3	TRBD1
CASSLVPGTGVPYEQYF	TGTGCCAGCAGCTTAGTACCAGGGACAGGAGTCCCCTACGAGCAGTACTTC	-	TRBV11-2	TRBJ2-7	TRBD1
CASSQVSGGAFTGELFF	TGCGCCAGCAGCCAAGTGAGCGGGGGGGCCTTCACCGGGGAGCTGTTTTTT	few	TRBV4-1	TRBJ2-2	TRBD2
CASSLRDRGLNTEAFF	TGCGCCAGCAGCCTCAGGGACAGGGGCTTGAACACTGAAGCTTTCTTT	few	TRBV4-1	TRBJ1-1	TRBD1
CASILGAGNTIYF	TGTGCCAGCATTTTAGGGGCCGGAAACACCATATATTTT	-	TRBV2	TRBJ1-3	-
CASSQIGQVELFF	TGTGCCAGCAGCCAAATCGGACAGGTCGAACTGTTTTTT	-	TRBV9	TRBJ1-4	TRBD1
CASTGGFVYEQYF	TGTGCCAGCACAGGAGGGTTCGTCTACGAGCAGTACTTC	few	TRBV6-6	TRBJ2-7	-
CASRRADLNTGELFF	TGTGCCAGCAGAAGAGCGGATTTGAACACCGGGGAGCTGTTTTTT	-	TRBV27	TRBJ2-2	-
CASSQEGREYNEQFF	TGCGCCAGCAGCCAAGAAGGCCGGGAGTACAATGAGCAGTTCTTC	-	TRBV4-1	TRBJ2-1	-